This TCR beta chain was observed in a study of blood T cell repertoires in COVID-19. Overall study context: The cDNA or gDNA used as material had been derived from T cells, B-cell-depleted T cells, or PBMCs.

In the authors' methods: How many nucleated cells were present was estimated from reference gene primer amplification. Clones were read by immunoSEQ multiplex PCR, and TCRdb kept only the in-frame ones, dropping some. That table gives V, J and clone size, and the DNA gave D and trimming. The sample yields 120,000 or so clones, around 90% seen once. The CDR3 totals 15 residues. V was shortened by 3 bases and J by 5 bases, with 16 bases between the two germline ends. CDR1 is KGHSH, CDR2 LQKENI, per germline. The TCR was taken from a man between 60 and 75 years old with COVID-19, enrolled during active disease. The sample consisted of peripheral blood. The chain couples TRBV18 to TRBJ1-2; D uncertain. CDR3 coding DNA: TGTGCCAGCTCACCCACAACCGTACGGGGATATGGCTACACCTTC. Translated: CASSPTTVRGYGYTF.